This entry concerns a single T cell receptor (beta chain). Its antigen is still unknown. This CDR3 contains 14 residues. The ends were cut back, 6 bases at V and 5 bases at J, with 14 bases in the middle. Germline V CDR1 and CDR2: ENHRY, SYGVKD. The data belong to a study of blood T cells in healthy people across ages. Whole-study results and caveats: Naive CD4+ cell counts and diversity both ran higher in long-lived than in aged donors. As age increased, TCR beta diversity per million T cells fell in a roughly linear fashion.

Primers used in a second PCR of about 7 to 11 cycles were a sample-barcoded 5' primer and a J-beta primer mix. TCRdb analysed the 5' RACE reads with MiXCR anew, one entry per CDR3 protein. Of some 1.5 million distinct CDR3 sequences listed, 28% are singletons. The people who gave samples were healthy Caucasians from Russia, aged about 6 to 100. PBMCs numbering at least 7 million were isolated per sample. This chain connects TRBV10-3 to TRBJ2-1; a weak D match, TRBD2 (6 bases). Sequencing was carried out using blood. The receptor was derived from a woman aged 25-40 years in good health. The CDR3 region has the DNA TGTGCCATCAGGGGGGAGGCTAGAGACAATGAGCAGTTCTTC. It encodes CAIRGEARDNEQFF.